The 4 T cell receptor beta chains below come from one sample, sequenced in a study of graft-versus-host responses after intestinal transplantation (dated by TCRdb to the early 2020s). The time point label on this specimen signifies: cells obtained before transplantation from donor or recipient. Their antigens are not known. The library was generated by the immunoSEQ multiplex PCR assay. The table was pulled from immuneACCESS by TCRdb, which kept in-frame rearrangements only. Such tables lose some clones; where checked, under half of the loss comes from unresolved V genes, and the rest has no known cause. Present in this sample are fewer than 95,000 clones, approximately 90% of which were seen just once. Around 0.44% of the sample is in the top ten clones. The source material was unstimulated CD8+ T cells sorted from spleen or lymph node cells, sampled before transplant. The source is a human donor who was the organ donor for an intestinal transplant.

V usage is TRBV27 and J usage is TRBJ2-1; 9 bases match TRBD1. V lost 7 bases, J lost 4 bases, and 11 bases stayed unmatched. Germline assignment: CDR1 MNHEY and CDR2 SMNVEV (reference sequence). The CDR3 consists of 16 residues. The CDR3 reads CASTLSGTGMYNEQFF. CDR3 DNA: TGTGCCAGCACCCTTTCCGGGACAGGGATGTACAATGAGCAGTTCTTC.

V and J are TRBV6-1 and TRBJ1-2, with D possibly matching TRBD1 (5 bases). Germline V CDR1 and CDR2: MNHNS, SASEGT. The length of the CDR3 is 13 residues. Between the trimmed V and J ends, which lost 2 bases and 4 bases, there was a span of 8 bases. The CDR3 loop reads CASSEIQVYGYTF. The DNA for the CDR3 is TGTGCCAGCAGTGAAATACAGGTCTATGGCTACACCTTC.

This clone turned up a few times. V and J are TRBV5-6 and TRBJ1-3; 7 positions agree with TRBD1. This CDR3 comprises 14 residues. Trimming cost V 4 bases and J 2 bases; bases outside gene matches: 3. Per germline, CDR1 SGHDT and CDR2 YYEEEE. The CDR3 region has the DNA TGTGCCAGCAGCCGTACAGGGGCTGGAAACACCATATATTTT. Translating it yields CASSRTGAGNTIYF.

This clone was counted a single time. The chain uses TRBV9 and TRBJ2-1; D is ambiguous. Germline CDR1 reads SGDLS; CDR2 reads YYNGEE. The CDR3 loop spans 13 amino acids. Trimming took 4 bases from V and 4 from J, leaving 9 bases between them. DNA of the CDR3: TGTGCCAGCAGCCCGCGGTCTTACAATGAGCAGTTCTTC. Amino acids: CASSPRSYNEQFF.